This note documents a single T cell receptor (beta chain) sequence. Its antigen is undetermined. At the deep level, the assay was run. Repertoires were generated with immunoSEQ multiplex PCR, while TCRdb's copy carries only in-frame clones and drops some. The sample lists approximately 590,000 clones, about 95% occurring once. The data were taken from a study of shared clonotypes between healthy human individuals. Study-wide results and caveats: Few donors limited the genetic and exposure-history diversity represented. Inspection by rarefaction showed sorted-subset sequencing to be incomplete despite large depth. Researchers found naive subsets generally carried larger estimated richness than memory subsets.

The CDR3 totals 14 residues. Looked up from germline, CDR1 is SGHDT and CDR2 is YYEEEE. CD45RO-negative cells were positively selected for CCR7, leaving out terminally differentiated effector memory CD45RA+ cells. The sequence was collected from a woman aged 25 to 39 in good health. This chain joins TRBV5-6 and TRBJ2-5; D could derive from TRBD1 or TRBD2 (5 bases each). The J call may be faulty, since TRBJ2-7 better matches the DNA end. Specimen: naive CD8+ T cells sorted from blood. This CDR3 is CASSLWGSSYEQYF. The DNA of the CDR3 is TGTGCCAGCAGCTTATGGGGGAGCTCCTACGAGCAGTACTTC.